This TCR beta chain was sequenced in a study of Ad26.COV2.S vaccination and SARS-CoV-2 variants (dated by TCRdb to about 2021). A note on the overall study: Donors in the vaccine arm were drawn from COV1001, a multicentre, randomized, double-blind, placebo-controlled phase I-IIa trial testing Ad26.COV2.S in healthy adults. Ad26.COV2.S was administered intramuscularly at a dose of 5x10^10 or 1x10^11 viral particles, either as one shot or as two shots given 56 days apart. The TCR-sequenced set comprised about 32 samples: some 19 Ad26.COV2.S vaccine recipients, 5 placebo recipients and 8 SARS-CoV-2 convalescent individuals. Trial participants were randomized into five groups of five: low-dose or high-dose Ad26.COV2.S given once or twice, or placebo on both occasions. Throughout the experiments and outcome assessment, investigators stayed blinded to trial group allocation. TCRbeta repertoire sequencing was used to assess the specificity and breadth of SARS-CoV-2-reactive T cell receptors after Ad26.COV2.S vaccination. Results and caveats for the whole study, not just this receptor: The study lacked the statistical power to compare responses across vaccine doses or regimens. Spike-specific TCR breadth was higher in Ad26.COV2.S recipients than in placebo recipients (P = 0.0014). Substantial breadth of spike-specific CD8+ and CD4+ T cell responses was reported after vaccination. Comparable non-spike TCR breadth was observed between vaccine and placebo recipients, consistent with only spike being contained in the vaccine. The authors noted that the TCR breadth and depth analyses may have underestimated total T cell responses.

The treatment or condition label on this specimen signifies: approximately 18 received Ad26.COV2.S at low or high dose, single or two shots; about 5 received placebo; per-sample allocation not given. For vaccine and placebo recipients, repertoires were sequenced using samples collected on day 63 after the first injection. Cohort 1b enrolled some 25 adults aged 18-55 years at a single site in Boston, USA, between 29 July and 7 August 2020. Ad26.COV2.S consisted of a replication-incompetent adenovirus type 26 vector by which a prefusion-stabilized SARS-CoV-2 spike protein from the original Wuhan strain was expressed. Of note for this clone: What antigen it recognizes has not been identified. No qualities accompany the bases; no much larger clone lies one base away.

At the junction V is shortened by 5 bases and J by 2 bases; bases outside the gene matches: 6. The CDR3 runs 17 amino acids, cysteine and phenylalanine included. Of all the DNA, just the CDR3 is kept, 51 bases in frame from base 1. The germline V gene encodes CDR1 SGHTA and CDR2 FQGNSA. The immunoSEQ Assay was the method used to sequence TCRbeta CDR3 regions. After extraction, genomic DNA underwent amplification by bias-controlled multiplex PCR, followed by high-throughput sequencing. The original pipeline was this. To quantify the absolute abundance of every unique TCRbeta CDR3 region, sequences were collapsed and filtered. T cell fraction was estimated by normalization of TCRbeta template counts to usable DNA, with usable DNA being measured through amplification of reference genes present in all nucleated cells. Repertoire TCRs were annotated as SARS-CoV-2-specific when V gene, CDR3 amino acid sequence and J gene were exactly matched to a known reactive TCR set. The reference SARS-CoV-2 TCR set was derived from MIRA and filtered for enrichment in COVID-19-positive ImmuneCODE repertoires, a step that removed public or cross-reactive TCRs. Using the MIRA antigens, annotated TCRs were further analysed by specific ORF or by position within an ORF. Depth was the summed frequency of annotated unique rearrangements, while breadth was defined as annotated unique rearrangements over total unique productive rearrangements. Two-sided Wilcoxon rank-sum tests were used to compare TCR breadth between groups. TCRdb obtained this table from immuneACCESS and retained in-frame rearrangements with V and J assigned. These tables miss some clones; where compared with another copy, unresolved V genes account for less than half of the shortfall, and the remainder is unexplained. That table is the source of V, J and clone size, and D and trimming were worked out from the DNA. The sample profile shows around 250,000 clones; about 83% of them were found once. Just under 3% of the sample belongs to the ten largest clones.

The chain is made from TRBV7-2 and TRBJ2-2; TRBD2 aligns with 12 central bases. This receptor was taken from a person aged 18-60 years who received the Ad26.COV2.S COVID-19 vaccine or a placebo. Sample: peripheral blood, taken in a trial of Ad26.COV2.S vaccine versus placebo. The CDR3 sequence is CASSRRTSGANTGELFF. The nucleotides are TGTGCCAGCAGCAGGAGGACTAGCGGGGCAAACACCGGGGAGCTGTTTTTT.